This T cell receptor (beta chain) was sequenced during a study of blood T cell repertoires in COVID-19. Generated by immunoSEQ multiplex PCR, the TCRdb table keeps only in-frame clones and is missing some. The sample lists around 300,000 clones, about 90% occurring once. The V gene's germline CDR1 is MDHEN and CDR2 SYDVKM. Trimming removed 3 bases from V and 4 bases from J, with 15 bases in between. The CDR3 has 15 amino acids. This clonotype was sampled from a woman aged 40 to 50 with COVID-19, enrolled during active disease. The rearrangement links TRBV28 to TRBJ1-2; perhaps TRBD1 as D (6 bases). The material sequenced was peripheral blood. CDR3 loop: CASSFDSAGAYGYTF. Written as DNA, the CDR3 is TGTGCCAGCAGTTTTGATTCGGCAGGGGCCTATGGCTACACCTTC.